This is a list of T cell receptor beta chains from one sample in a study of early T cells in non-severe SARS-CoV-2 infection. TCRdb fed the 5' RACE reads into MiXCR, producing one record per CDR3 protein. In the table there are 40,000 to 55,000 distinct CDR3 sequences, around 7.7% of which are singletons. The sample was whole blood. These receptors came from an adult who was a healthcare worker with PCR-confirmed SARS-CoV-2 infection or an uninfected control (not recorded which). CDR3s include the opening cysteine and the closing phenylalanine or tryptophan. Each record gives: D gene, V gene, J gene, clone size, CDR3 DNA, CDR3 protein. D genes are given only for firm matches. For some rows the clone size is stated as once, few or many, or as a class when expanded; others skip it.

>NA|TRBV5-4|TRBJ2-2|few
TGTGCCAGCAGCCTTATCCAGGACACCGGGGAGCTGTTTTTT
CASSLIQDTGELFF
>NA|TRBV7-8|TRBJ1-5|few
TGTGCCAGCAGCTCGGACAGTTATAGCAATCAGCCCCAGCATTTT
CASSSDSYSNQPQHF
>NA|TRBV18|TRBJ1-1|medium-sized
TGTGCCAGCTCACCACAGAACACTGAAGCTTTCTTT
CASSPQNTEAFF
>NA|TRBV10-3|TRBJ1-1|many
TGTGCCATCAGTGAGTCGGAGGGGCGTAACACTGAAGCTTTCTTT
CAISESEGRNTEAFF
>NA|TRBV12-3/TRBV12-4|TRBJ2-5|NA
TGTGCCAGCAGGCCTACAGGATCCCAAGAGACCCAGTACTTC
CASRPTGSQETQYF
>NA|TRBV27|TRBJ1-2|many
TGTGCCAGCAGTTTTCAAGGGAGCTATGGCTACACCTTC
CASSFQGSYGYTF
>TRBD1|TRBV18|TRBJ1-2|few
TGTGCCAGCTCACCTGGACAGGACTACTATGGCTACACCTTC
CASSPGQDYYGYTF
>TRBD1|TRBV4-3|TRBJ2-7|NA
TGCGCCAGCAGCCAAGTTATGGGGACAGAGACCTACGAGCAGTACTTC
CASSQVMGTETYEQYF
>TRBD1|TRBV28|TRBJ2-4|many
TGTGCCAGCACCCTAAGGGGGCAGGCCAAAAACATTCAGTACTTC
CASTLRGQAKNIQYF
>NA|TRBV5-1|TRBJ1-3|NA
TGCGCCAGCAGCCCGGGACTGTCCTCTGGAAACACCATATATTTT
CASSPGLSSGNTIYF
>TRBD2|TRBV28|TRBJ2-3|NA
TGTGCCAGCAGGGCAGCGGGGATCACAGATACGCAGTATTTT
CASRAAGITDTQYF
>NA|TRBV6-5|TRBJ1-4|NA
TGTGCCAGCAGTTACGATGCTAATGAAAAACTGTTTTTT
CASSYDANEKLFF
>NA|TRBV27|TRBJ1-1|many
TGTGCCAGCAGTTTGGAGGGTTTCCGGGGTGAAGCTTTCTTT
CASSLEGFRGEAFF
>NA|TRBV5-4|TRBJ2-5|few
TGTGCCAGCAGTTCCGGGACAAAAGAGACCCAGTACTTC
CASSSGTKETQYF
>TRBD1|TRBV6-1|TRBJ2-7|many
TGTGCCAGCAGTCAATTCCGGGACAGAACCTACGAGCAGTACTTC
CASSQFRDRTYEQYF
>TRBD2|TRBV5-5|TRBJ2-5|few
TGTGCCAGCAGCTCAGGACTAGTCCAAGAGACCCAGTACTTC
CASSSGLVQETQYF
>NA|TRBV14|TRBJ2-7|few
TGTGCCAGCAGCCAAGATCAGGGGACGGACTTCTACGAGCAGTACTTC
CASSQDQGTDFYEQYF
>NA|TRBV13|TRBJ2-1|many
TGTGCCAGCAGCCCCCCGAACAGTTACAATGAGCAGTTCTTC
CASSPPNSYNEQFF
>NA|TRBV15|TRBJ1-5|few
TGTGCCACCAGCCCCCGGACCGGGGGTAGCAATCAGCCCCAGCATTTT
CATSPRTGGSNQPQHF
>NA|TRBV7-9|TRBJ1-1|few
TGTGCCAGCAGCTCTATACAGGGCAAGGCTGAAGCTTTCTTT
CASSSIQGKAEAFF
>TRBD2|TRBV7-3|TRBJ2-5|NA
TGTGCCAGCAGCGCGGGACTAGCAAAGGTGGAGACCCAGTACTTC
CASSAGLAKVETQYF
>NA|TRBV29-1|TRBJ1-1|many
TGCAGCGGGAGGAACACTGAAGCTTTCTTT
CSGRNTEAFF
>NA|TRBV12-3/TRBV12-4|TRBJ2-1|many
TGTGCCAGCAGTCCCCCCGGACAGAGCTCCTACAATGAGCAGTTCTTC
CASSPPGQSSYNEQFF
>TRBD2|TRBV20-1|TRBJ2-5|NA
TGCAGTGCTAGAGATGAAACGTCGAGCGGGGGGGCATTAGGGACCCAGTACTTC
CSARDETSSGGALGTQYF
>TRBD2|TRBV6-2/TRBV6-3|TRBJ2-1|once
TGTGCCAGCAGTTACTCGGGCGGGGGGACTGCCGTCTCCTACAATGAGCAGTTCTTC
CASSYSGGGTAVSYNEQFF
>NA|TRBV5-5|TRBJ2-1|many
TGTGCCAGCAGCTTTCGGGTCCCACCGGATGAGCAGTTCTTC
CASSFRVPPDEQFF
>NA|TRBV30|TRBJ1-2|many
TGTGCCTGCTTTCGGGGGATGGACTATGGCTACACCTTC
CACFRGMDYGYTF